This T cell receptor (beta chain) was captured by sequencing in a study of T-cell memory formation after mild COVID-19 (dated by TCRdb to about 2021). Concerning the study at large: TCR sequence clusters from the two donors were largely donor specific. Two young, previously healthy adult volunteers, one female and one male, were included in the cohort. Longitudinal TCRalpha and TCRbeta repertoire sequencing tracked T-cell clones expanding and contracting after mild COVID-19 in two donors. On the study overall, not on this receptor specifically: Whether the second-wave clones peaking on day 37 were SARS-CoV-2 specific was not confirmed. Contracting CD4+ clones turned up mainly in the CM and EM memory subsets, whereas EMRA was where CD8+ clones were enriched. Only a couple of mild cases were covered in the study, and larger cohorts including severe cases with pre-infection samples were considered necessary. The detection of some responding clones in pre-infection memory suggests that pre-existing cross-reactive memory T cells joined the SARS-CoV-2 response. Clones that contracted from day 15 to 85 showed balanced CD4/CD8 phenotypes, whereas a second wave of clones that expanded from day 15 to 37 leaned towards CD4+.

Ficoll-Paque density gradient centrifugation was the method used to isolate PBMCs. This clonotype was observed a handful of times. Its antigen is unknown. Nothing much larger sits one base from this clone, and base qualities are not available. The CDR3 goes from the cysteine to the phenylalanine over 16 residues. Solely the CDR3 DNA is kept, with 48 bases framed from the first base. The germline ends are 15 bases apart after V is trimmed by 0 bases and J by 6 bases. Based on the germline V gene, the CDR1 and CDR2 sequences are SGDLS and YYNGEE. Reads for this sample came from an Illumina NovaSeq 6000. TCRalpha and TCRbeta cDNA libraries were built by 5'RACE with constant-segment primers, adding sample barcodes and unique molecular identifiers. RNA was extracted from every sample with Trizol reagent. Amplification of the libraries took two PCR steps, and the second step added a second sample barcode plus Illumina TruSeq adapters. The libraries were sequenced on an Illumina NovaSeq using 2 x 150 bp paired-end reads. On the authors' methods: With migec v1.2.7, reads were demultiplexed and then collapsed into UMI-guided consensus sequences. Using mixcr v2.1.11, UMI consensuses were aligned to TRA and TRB V and J templates and then assembled into clonotypes. Clonotypes were classified as expanded or contracted when called significant by both edgeR and NoisET, with noise models trained on biological replicates. For edgeR calls, the thresholds were a false discovery rate-adjusted p below 0.01 and a log2 fold-change of 1. As an exploratory analysis of dynamics, max-normalized trajectories of the 1000 most abundant clonotypes were examined by PCA with hierarchical clustering. Separately sequenced CD4+ and CD8+ repertoires were used to assign a CD4 or CD8 phenotype to each responding clone. TCRdb's own reprocessing of the public reads used fastp at Q25 and MiXCR and kept productive beta chains. Rows are unified per CDR3 protein, each entry keeping the most common DNA and genes. None of the V and J calls come from the authors' own analysis; TCRdb made them. The sample yields under 300,000 distinct CDR3 sequences; roughly 17% were counted once. Clones ranked in the top ten supply 3% to 4.5% of the sample.

The rearrangement joined TRBV9 to TRBJ1-4, with the D gene uncertain. Sequenced sample: PBMCs or a T cell subset sorted from them (not recorded which). The source of this sequence is a man aged 18 to 30 who had mild COVID-19 (a few samples of this study predate the infection). The sample titles of this study are shuffled in the database, so cell type and time point are left out; the donor was told from shared clones. The DNA is TGTGCCAGCAGCGTAGATTTTTCCCCGGCGGATGAAAAACTGTTTTTT. It encodes CASSVDFSPADEKLFF.